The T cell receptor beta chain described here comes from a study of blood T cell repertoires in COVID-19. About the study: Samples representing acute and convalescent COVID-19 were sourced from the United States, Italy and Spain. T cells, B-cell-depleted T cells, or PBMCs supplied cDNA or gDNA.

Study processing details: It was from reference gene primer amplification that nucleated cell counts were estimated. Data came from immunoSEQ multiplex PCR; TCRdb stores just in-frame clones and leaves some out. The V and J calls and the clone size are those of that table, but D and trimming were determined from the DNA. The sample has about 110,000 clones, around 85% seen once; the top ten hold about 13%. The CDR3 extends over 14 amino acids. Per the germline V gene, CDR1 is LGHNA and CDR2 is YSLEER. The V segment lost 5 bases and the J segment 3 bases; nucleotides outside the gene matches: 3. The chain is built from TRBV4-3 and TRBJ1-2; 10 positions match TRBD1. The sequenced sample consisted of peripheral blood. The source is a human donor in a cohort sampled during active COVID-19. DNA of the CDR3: TGCGCCAGCAGCGCCGGGACAGGGGACTATGGCTACACCTTC. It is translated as CASSAGTGDYGYTF.